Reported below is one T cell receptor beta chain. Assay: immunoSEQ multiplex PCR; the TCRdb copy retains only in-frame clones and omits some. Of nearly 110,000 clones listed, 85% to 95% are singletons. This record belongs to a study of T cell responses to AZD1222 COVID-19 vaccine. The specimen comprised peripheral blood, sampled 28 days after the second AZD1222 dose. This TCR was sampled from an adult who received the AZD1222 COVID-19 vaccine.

The CDR3 protein is CASSTGQGGTSGRSEQFF. The CDR3 DNA follows: TGCGCCAGCAGCACCGGACAGGGGGGGACTAGCGGGAGATCGGAGCAGTTCTTC. The rearrangement joins TRBV5-1 to TRBJ2-1, with 14 bases that match TRBD2. The V and J ends lost 4 bases and 10 bases, in that order; junction bases with no gene match: 16. The CDR3 covers 18 residues. The germline CDR1 and CDR2 sequences are SGHRS and YFSETQ.